This T cell receptor (beta chain) stems from a study of T cell responses to AZD1222 COVID-19 vaccine. Broader study findings: Donors were mostly white British, more females; clonal diversity possibly underestimated. Without day 14 samples, only post-peak T cell repertoires were studied. Among vaccine-associated CD4 TCRs, coverage spanned spike, with dominance at 160-218 and 743-854.

Germline V lookup: CDR1 MNHNS, CDR2 SASEGT. The CDR3 is made up of 14 amino acids. The germline V and J ends were trimmed by 0 bases and 9 bases, with 12 bases remaining between them. As to this clone: What it binds is not known.

Assay: immunoSEQ multiplex PCR; the TCRdb copy retains only in-frame clones and omits some. The sample lists some 140,000 clones, roughly 90% occurring once. The clonotype originates from an adult in good health. The genes are TRBV6-1 and TRBJ2-4; possibly TRBD2 for D (6 bases). The sample in question was peripheral blood, obtained on day 0 of AZD1222 vaccination. The CDR3 sequence: CASSEASGASIQYF. In DNA, the CDR3 is TGTGCCAGCAGTGAAGCGTCGGGAGCTAGCATTCAGTACTTC.